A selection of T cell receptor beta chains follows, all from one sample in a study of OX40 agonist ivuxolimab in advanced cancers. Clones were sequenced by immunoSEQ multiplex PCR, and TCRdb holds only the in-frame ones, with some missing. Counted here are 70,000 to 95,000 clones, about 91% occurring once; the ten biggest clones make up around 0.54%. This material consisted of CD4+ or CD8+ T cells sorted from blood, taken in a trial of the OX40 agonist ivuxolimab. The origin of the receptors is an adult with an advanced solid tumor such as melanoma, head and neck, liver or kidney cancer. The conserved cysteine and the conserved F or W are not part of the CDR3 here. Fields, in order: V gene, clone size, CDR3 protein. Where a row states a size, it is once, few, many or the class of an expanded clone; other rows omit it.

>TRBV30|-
AWSMGGSDTQY
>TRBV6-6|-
ASSYGTGKNTEAF
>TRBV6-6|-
AINRGDGSEQY
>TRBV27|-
ASSPLGTKDEQF
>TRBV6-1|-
ASSARDSVVTQY
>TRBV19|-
ASTVAHTGELF
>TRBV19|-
ASSIGHGGSTYNEQF
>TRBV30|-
AWSVRQGGTDTQY
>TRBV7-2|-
ASSFRVGEKLF
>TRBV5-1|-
ASSLDIDTQY
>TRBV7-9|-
ASSLGDFVGNTEAF
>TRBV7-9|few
ASSLGDRGRHQPQH
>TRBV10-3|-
ATFPGTTNYEQY
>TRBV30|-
AWSPAVYSNQPQH
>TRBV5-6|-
ASSLGGTASGQPQH
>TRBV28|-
ASSPRTGTGEKLF
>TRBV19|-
ASSLVGSRSYNSPLH
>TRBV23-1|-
ASSRGTGKETQY
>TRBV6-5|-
ASTDRVDQPQH
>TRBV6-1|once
ASSEGAYGYT
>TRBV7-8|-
ASSLAVIGKTQY
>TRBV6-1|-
ASTVTSGPYEQY
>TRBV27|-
ASSFDRKGGEQF
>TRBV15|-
ATSTWTGEGEQY
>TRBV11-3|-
ASSLDMNTEAF
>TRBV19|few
ASSVTPGTGDGKLF
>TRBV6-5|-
ASRMGQIYGYT
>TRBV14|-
ASSQRWRERTEAF
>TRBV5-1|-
ASSLLAGDTDTQY
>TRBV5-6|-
ASSWDHGQSEAF
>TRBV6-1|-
AITPGDNYPGELF
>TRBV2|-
ASTSRVAGGLGYTGELF
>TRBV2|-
ASSQRGGWTNGEQY
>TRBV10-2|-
ASRGRTGELF
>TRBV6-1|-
ASSEEIGPNYGYT
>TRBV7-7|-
AHPNGQGGQPQH
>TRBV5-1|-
ASSLGPSSYEQY
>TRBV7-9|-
ASSLMGAGGANVLT
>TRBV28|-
ASSLSPAGGYEKLF
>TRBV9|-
ASSVASGSFTDTQY
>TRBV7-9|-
ASSLGPNSPLH
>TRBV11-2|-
ASSLALSNSPLH
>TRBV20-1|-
SAAGVQPQH
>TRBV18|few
ASSRDRDTEAF
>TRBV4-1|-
ASSQLAGSTDTQY
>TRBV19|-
ASSIDVGRGSYNEQF
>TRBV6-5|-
ASRPGIPGREQY
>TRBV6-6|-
ASKQKPGAGNTIY
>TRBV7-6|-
ASSLGPGAADTQY
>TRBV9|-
ASSAGAGDGEAF
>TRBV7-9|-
ASSSRSGFTEAF
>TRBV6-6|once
ASSPGTIYGYT